The 17 T cell receptor beta chains below were found in one sample sequenced in a study of Ad26.COV2.S vaccination and SARS-CoV-2 variants. This table comes from immunoSEQ multiplex PCR, and its TCRdb copy is limited to in-frame clones, with some not included. Among about 440,000 clones listed, about 83% were seen once. Treatment of the sample: around 19 received Ad26.COV2.S at low or high dose, single or two shots; about 5 received placebo; per-sample allocation not given. At day 63 after the first vaccine or placebo injection, samples were drawn. Sequenced material: peripheral blood, taken in a trial of Ad26.COV2.S vaccine versus placebo. These receptors were collected from a person between 18 and 65 years old who received the Ad26.COV2.S COVID-19 vaccine or a placebo.

The rearrangement uses TRBV6-2 or TRBV6-3 and TRBJ1-1; maybe TRBD1 (5 bases). Deletions cut 5 bases from V and 5 bases from J, with 15 bases between. The CDR3 extends over 14 amino acids. CDR1 and CDR2 (germline): MNHEY, SVGEGT. This CDR3 reads CASSDPKGWTEAFF. In DNA, the CDR3 is TGTGCCAGCAGTGACCCCAAGGGGTGGACTGAAGCTTTCTTT.

The chain is built from TRBV4-2 and TRBJ2-1; the D gene is possibly TRBD2 (6 bases). The V gene's germline CDR1 is LGHNA and CDR2 YNFKEQ. The CDR3 runs 13 residues. The ends were cut back, 2 bases at V and 8 bases at J, with 10 bases in the middle. CDR3 bases: TGTGCCAGCAGCCAAAGACTAGGCGATGAGCAGTTCTTC. Encoded protein: CASSQRLGDEQFF.

V gene TRBV7-8 combines with J gene TRBJ2-7, with D tentatively TRBD2 (6 bases). The germline V gene has CDR1 SGHVS and CDR2 FQNEAQ. CDR3 size: 15 residues. Trimming pared 3 bases from V and 2 bases from J, leaving 14 bases between. The CDR3 region is CASSLGRSGAYEQYF. The CDR3 DNA is TGTGCCAGCAGCTTGGGGAGGTCAGGAGCCTACGAGCAGTACTTC.

Of note for this clone: Mismatch with germline at one junction end may stem from a read error. The chain joins TRBV19 to TRBJ1-2; D not certain. Germline assignment: CDR1 LNHDA and CDR2 SQIVND (reference sequence). The CDR3 is made up of 12 amino acids. Written as DNA, the CDR3 is TGTGCCAGTAGTATCCCCGCGGGCCTCCCCTCCTTC. Amino acid sequence: CASSIPAGLPSF. Full variable domain (remainder filled in from reference TRBV19 and TRBJ1-2): DGGITQSPKYLFRKEGQNVTLSCEQNLNHDAMYWYRQDPGQGLRLIYYSQIVNDFQKGDIAEGYSVSREKKESFPLTVTSAQKNPTAFYLCASSIPAGLPSFGSGTRLTVV.

The V call is TRBV6-5, the J call TRBJ1-2, with 10 nucleotides matching TRBD1. The CDR3 is made up of 13 amino acids. Germline CDR1 is MNHEY and CDR2 is SVGAGI. Losses at the gene ends were 5 bases for V and 8 bases for J; bases not matched to a gene: 5. The CDR3 region is CASSTDRGHGYTF. CDR3 nucleotides: TGTGCCAGCAGTACAGACAGGGGGCACGGCTACACCTTC.

The CDR3 region has the DNA TGTGCCAGCAGTTTATTCGCGGGTACGGAAGGCTACACCTTC. Translated, it gives CASSLFAGTEGYTF. The chain joins TRBV28 to TRBJ1-2; D remains unclear. CDR3 length: 14 residues. The V gene's germline CDR1 is MDHEN and CDR2 SYDVKM. V was cut by 1 base and J by 8 bases, with 14 bases left in between.

This sequence joins TRBV19 and TRBJ2-1; 12 bases agree with TRBD2. This CDR3 spans 14 amino acids. CDR1 LNHDA and CDR2 SQIVND come from the germline V gene (reference sequence). J gave up 7 bases and V 6 bases, and 4 bases lay outside the gene matches. CDR3 protein: CASSLGLAGNEQFF. In nucleotides, the CDR3 is TGTGCCAGTAGCTTAGGACTAGCGGGGAATGAGCAGTTCTTC.

J is TRBJ1-1 and V is TRBV11-1; 9 bases fit TRBD1. The CDR3 length is 14 residues. Trimming at V came to 8 bases and at J to 1 base, leaving 5 bases not matched to a gene. The germline V gene encodes CDR1 SGHAT and CDR2 FQDESV (reference sequence). The CDR3 coding sequence is TGTGCCAGCTTCCCGGGACAGGGGAACACTGAAGCTTTCTTT. Its translation is CASFPGQGNTEAFF. The whole variable domain, filled in from reference TRBV11-1 and TRBJ1-1, reads EAEVAQSPRYKITEKSQAVAFWCDPISGHATLYWYRQILGQGPELLVQFQDESVVDDSQLPKDRFSAERLKGVDSTLKIQPAELGDSAMYLCASFPGQGNTEAFFGQGTRLTVV.

This chain uses TRBV27 with TRBJ2-7; D possibly uses TRBD1 or TRBD2 (5 bases each). Between the trimmed V and J ends, which lost 3 bases and 6 bases, there was a span of 15 bases. Germline-derived CDR1 and CDR2 are MNHEY and SMNVEV (reference sequence). The CDR3 has 14 amino acids. The CDR3 loop reads CASSFGASMSEQYF. The CDR3 DNA is TGTGCCAGCAGTTTCGGGGCGTCGATGAGCGAGCAGTACTTC.

This clone was detected only once. The chain links TRBV6-6 to TRBJ2-3; D is unresolved. Germline CDR1 and CDR2: MNHNY and SVGAGI (reference sequence). Trimming took off 7 bases at V and 4 bases at J, with 9 bases between the two ends. The CDR3 has 12 residues. CDR3 region: CASIGVADTQYF. In DNA form, the CDR3 reads TGTGCCAGCATTGGGGTTGCAGATACGCAGTATTTT.

The chain recombines TRBV19 with TRBJ1-5, with D unresolved. The germline V gene has CDR1 LNHDA and CDR2 SQIVND (reference sequence). V was cut by 3 bases and J by 6 bases, with 9 bases left in between. The CDR3 sequence is 13 residues long. CDR3 coding DNA: TGTGCCAGTAGTATCGGAGTAATTCAGCCCCAGCATTTT. Protein sequence: CASSIGVIQPQHF.

The CDR3 spells CASSSTGMNTEAFF. In DNA form, the CDR3 reads TGTGCCAGCTCATCGACAGGTATGAACACTGAAGCTTTCTTT. This chain uses TRBV18 with TRBJ1-1, with a weak D call TRBD1 (6 bases). The germline V and J ends were trimmed by 5 bases and 0 bases, with 10 bases remaining between them. There are 14 residues in the CDR3. Germline lookup yields CDR1 KGHSH and CDR2 LQKENI.

V and J are TRBV6-2 or TRBV6-3 and TRBJ2-7; 7 nucleotides match TRBD2. The CDR3 spans 14 residues. J gave up 0 bases and V 5 bases, and 4 bases lay outside the gene matches. CDR1 is MNHEY and CDR2 is SVGEGT in the germline V gene. This chain's CDR3 is CASSASGGSYEQYF. The CDR3 DNA is TGTGCCAGCAGTGCATCGGGGGGCTCCTACGAGCAGTACTTC.

The chain carries TRBV4-3 and TRBJ1-1; D is unresolved. CDR1 and CDR2 (germline): LGHNA, YSLEER. This CDR3 is built from 14 residues. Trimming left V 0 bases short and J 9 bases short, with 14 bases between. In nucleotides, the CDR3 is TGCGCCAGCAGCCAAGATTTCCAGAAAGAACAAGCTTTCTTT. Translation gives CASSQDFQKEQAFF.

The chain has TRBV24-1 and TRBJ1-4; D remains ambiguous. The CDR3 is 11 amino acids. Germline V gene sequence: CDR1 KGHDR, CDR2 SFDVKD. V was trimmed by 7 bases and J by 6 bases, leaving 5 bases between them. As DNA, the CDR3 is TGTGCCACCAGCCTTGATGAAAAACTGTTTTTT. Its translation is CATSLDEKLFF.

The chain employs TRBV4-2 and TRBJ1-5, with 8 bases identical to TRBD1. There are 16 residues in the CDR3. V was pared by 0 bases and J by 5 bases, with 6 bases of the junction left unmatched. From germline, CDR1 is LGHNA and CDR2 YNFKEQ. Written as DNA, the CDR3 is TGTGCCAGCAGCCAAGATCTCGCAGGGGGCGATCAGCCCCAGCATTTT. Its protein product is CASSQDLAGGDQPQHF.

The rearrangement uses TRBV6-5 and TRBJ2-1; D gene uncertain. There are 11 residues in the CDR3. Germline V gene data show CDR1 as MNHEY and CDR2 as SVGAGI. V was cut by 6 bases and J by 9 bases, with 9 bases left in between. The CDR3 sequence: CASRNSIEQFF. The DNA of the CDR3 is TGTGCCAGCAGGAATTCGATTGAGCAGTTCTTC.